The clone carrying this T cell receptor beta chain has only a few counts. Its specificity is unknown. The CDR3 has 12 residues. The V end lost 5 bases, the J end lost 3 bases, and 8 bases lay between the germline ends. In TCRdb, the reads were re-called with MiXCR into one record per CDR3 protein. Here the sample spans roughly 200,000 distinct CDR3 sequences, roughly 15% being singletons. This entry belongs to a study of T cell repertoires in cytomegalovirus infection. Study observations and caveats: The cumulative frequency of public TCR beta families identified carriers of CMV plus the relevant HLA.

The chain joins TRBV12-3 or TRBV12-4 to TRBJ2-7; D unresolved. The clonotype originates from a human donor in good health (CMV status not recorded). Some clones in this sample may be carry-over from other donors' samples. Sequencing input: CD8+ T cells from PBMCs. The CDR3, as DNA: TGTGCCAGCAGTCCCGACCTCTACGAGCAGTACTTC. It specifies CASSPDLYEQYF.